The 28 T cell receptor beta chains reported below all come from one sample, sequenced in a study of shared clonotypes between healthy human individuals. Generated by immunoSEQ multiplex PCR, the TCRdb table keeps only in-frame clones and is missing some. The sample holds 740,000 or so clones, less than 80% seen once. Sequenced: memory CD4+ T cells sorted from blood. Subset specified: CD45RA-negative fraction. The receptors derive from a woman in her 30s in good health.

This sequence joins TRBV19 and TRBJ1-1; D gene unclear. The V and J ends lost 4 bases and 2 bases respectively, with 11 bases between them. Germline CDR1 reads LNHDA; CDR2 reads SQIVND (reference sequence). The CDR3 is 14 residues long. As DNA, the CDR3 is TGTGCCAGTAGTACCCCCGGGTCTAACACTGAAGCTTTCTTT. Its protein product is CASSTPGSNTEAFF. The whole variable domain, filled in from reference TRBV19 and TRBJ1-1, reads DGGITQSPKYLFRKEGQNVTLSCEQNLNHDAMYWYRQDPGQGLRLIYYSQIVNDFQKGDIAEGYSVSREKKESFPLTVTSAQKNPTAFYLCASSTPGSNTEAFFGQGTRLTVV.

The rearrangement uses TRBV27 and TRBJ2-2; the D gene is possibly TRBD1 (5 bases). V lost 4 bases and J lost 3, with 9 bases in between. This CDR3 is built from 14 residues. The V gene's germline CDR1 is MNHEY and CDR2 SMNVEV (reference sequence). For the CDR3, the DNA is TGTGCCAGCAGTTCCGCCAGGGACACCGGGGAGCTGTTTTTT. It translates to CASSSARDTGELFF.

The chain couples TRBV18 to TRBJ2-3, with unresolved D. CDR1 KGHSH and CDR2 LQKENI come from the germline V gene. Trimming removed 4 bases at V and 5 bases at J, with 10 bases between. The CDR3 runs to 13 residues. The CDR3 region is CASSLHKKDTQYF. In DNA form, the CDR3 reads TGTGCCAGCTCACTCCACAAGAAAGATACGCAGTATTTT. The whole variable domain, filled in from reference TRBV18 and TRBJ2-3, reads NAGVMQNPRHLVRRRGQEARLRCSPMKGHSHVYWYRQLPEEGLKFMVYLQKENIIDESGMPKERFSAEFPKEGPSILRIQQVVRGDSAAYFCASSLHKKDTQYFGPGTRLTVL.

The rearrangement uses TRBV30 and TRBJ2-1; D gene uncertain. The V and J ends lost 0 bases and 9 bases respectively, with 9 bases between them. CDR3 size: 12 residues. From germline, CDR1 is GTSNPN and CDR2 SVGIG (reference sequence). The CDR3 nucleotides are TGTGCCTGGAGTGTTCCGGCCTCTGAGCAGTTCTTC. Protein product: CAWSVPASEQFF.

The chain employs TRBV4-1 and TRBJ2-7, with D tentatively TRBD2 (6 bases). V lost 6 bases to trimming and J lost 0 bases, with 12 bases between them. The CDR3 is made up of 14 amino acids. The germline CDR1 and CDR2 sequences are MGHRA and YSYEKL. CDR3 bases: TGCGCCAGCAGTCCTAGCGCTAGCTCCTACGAGCAGTACTTC. It yields the protein CASSPSASSYEQYF.

A remark on this clone: With a much larger clone just one base away, this may be a read error. This sequence joins TRBV27 and TRBJ2-7; D unclear. Trimming stripped 4 bases from V and 0 bases from J, with 4 bases between. Germline-derived CDR1 and CDR2 are MNHEY and SMNVEV (reference sequence). CDR3 length equals 12 residues. In DNA, the CDR3 is TGTGCCAGCAGTTCGAGCTCCTACGAGCAGTACTTC. It translates to CASSSSSYEQYF.

As for this clone: This same CDR3 is encoded by further DNA sequences in the sample. The chain has TRBV11-3 and TRBJ2-7, with a tentative D call TRBD2 (5 bases). Germline CDR1 is SGHNT and CDR2 is YENEEA. Trimming stripped 1 base from V and 1 base from J, with 8 bases between. The CDR3 is 14 residues long. CDR3 protein: CASSLAGGSYEQYF. In DNA form, the CDR3 reads TGTGCCAGCAGCTTAGCCGGCGGGTCCTACGAGCAGTACTTC.

Note on this clone: This could be a read error, since a much larger clone is one nucleotide away. The V and J genes are TRBV20-1 and TRBJ2-7; no reliable D call. The CDR3 is 11 amino acids. Germline V gives CDR1 DFQATT, CDR2 SNEGSKA (reference sequence). The V end lost 3 bases, the J end lost 3 bases, and 6 bases lay between the germline ends. DNA of the CDR3: TGCAGTGCTAGCGGGCTCTACGAGCAGTACTTC. Its protein product is CSASGLYEQYF.

V and J are TRBV23-1 and TRBJ2-2; the match to TRBD1 covers 9 bases. TRBV23-1 is an ORF for which the function is uncertain. The CDR3 has 13 residues. The CDR3: CGRRGQGPGELFF. The CDR3 nucleotides read TGCGGACGAAGGGGACAGGGTCCCGGGGAGCTGTTTTTT.

J is TRBJ2-7 and V is TRBV7-9, with TRBD1 as a possible D gene (6 bases). The CDR3 length is 15 residues. The germline V gene has CDR1 SEHNR and CDR2 FQNEAQ (reference sequence). Deletions cut 0 bases from V and 3 bases from J, with 12 bases between. CDR3 loop: CASSLAWQGSYEQYF. The DNA for the CDR3 is TGTGCCAGCAGCTTAGCTTGGCAGGGGAGCTACGAGCAGTACTTC.

This clone was recorded once. The chain links TRBV28 to TRBJ2-6; D might be TRBD1 (6 bases). CDR1 and CDR2 (germline): MDHEN, SYDVKM. V was clipped by 6 bases and J by 1 base, with 7 bases between them. The CDR3 totals 14 residues. CDR3 protein: CASRQGSGANVLTF. The CDR3 nucleotides are TGTGCCAGCAGACAGGGTTCTGGGGCCAACGTCCTGACTTTC. Together with reference TRBV28 and TRBJ2-6, the CDR3 gives the full variable domain: DVKVTQSSRYLVKRTGEKVFLECVQDMDHENMFWYRQDPGLGLRLIYFSYDVKMKEKGDIPEGYSVSREKKERFSLILESASTNQTSMYLCASRQGSGANVLTFGAGSRLTVL.

This clone came up many times. The chain uses TRBV19 and TRBJ2-3; D perhaps matches TRBD1 (5 bases). The CDR3 runs to 19 residues. Per the germline V gene, CDR1 is LNHDA and CDR2 is SQIVND (reference sequence). The V end lost 3 bases, the J end lost 4 bases, and 26 bases lay between the germline ends. The CDR3 nucleotides are TGTGCCAGTAGTATCTCGTTAAGGACATCAGACCCAAATGCAGATACGCAGTATTTT. Its translation is CASSISLRTSDPNADTQYF.

This clone was detected once. This chain joins TRBV30 and TRBJ2-2; no clear D gene. V lost 8 bases to trimming and J lost 7 bases, with 20 bases between them. The CDR3 consists of 14 residues. Germline V gene data show CDR1 as GTSNPN and CDR2 as SVGIG (reference sequence). The CDR3, as DNA: TGTGCCCAGGATTTCGGTCCCGCCGACGGGGAGCTGTTTTTT. It translates to CAQDFGPADGELFF.

The chain links TRBV25-1 to TRBJ2-7; D gene unclear. The CDR3 sequence is 14 residues long. The V and J ends lost 4 bases and 4 bases respectively, with 14 bases between them. Germline CDR1 MGHDK, CDR2 SYGVNS. CDR3 region: CASSGPFSLYEQYF. CDR3 nucleotide sequence: TGTGCCAGCAGTGGCCCCTTTTCGCTTTACGAGCAGTACTTC.

This clone was detected only a few times. This rearrangement joins TRBV23-1 to TRBJ1-3, with D perhaps matching TRBD1 (5 bases). TRBV23-1 counts as an open reading frame of uncertain function. The CDR3 is 12 amino acids. With 9 bases removed from V and 4 bases from J, the gap between germline ends came to 10 bases. In DNA form, the CDR3 reads TGCGCCAGGGACAACAGGGGAAACACCATATATTTT. This translates into CARDNRGNTIYF.

Worth noting for this clone: Mismatch with germline at one junction end may stem from a read error. The gene calls are TRBV14 and TRBJ2-5, with D perhaps matching TRBD2 (6 bases). The germline CDR1 and CDR2 sequences are SGHDN and FVKESK. The CDR3 is 12 residues long. The DNA for the CDR3 is TGTGCCAGCAGCCCGCTAGGAGGGACCCAGCACTTC. This encodes CASSPLGGTQHF.

The CDR3 DNA sequence: TGTGCCAGCAGCTCCAATTCTGGAGCGGGAGGGACCTACGAGCAGTACTTC. Protein sequence: CASSSNSGAGGTYEQYF. V gene TRBV7-2 combines with J gene TRBJ2-7, with TRBD2 matching 10 bases. V lost 4 bases to trimming and J lost 2 bases; unmatched junction nucleotides: 11. The CDR3 totals 17 residues. Germline lookup yields CDR1 SGHTA and CDR2 FQGNSA.

This rearrangement joins TRBV5-6 to TRBJ1-2; D is perhaps TRBD1 (6 bases). Trimming pared 2 bases from V and 1 base from J, leaving 15 bases between. The germline CDR1 and CDR2 sequences are SGHDT and YYEEEE. This CDR3 region has 16 residues. The CDR3 reads CASSLRGPRLNYGYTF. CDR3 nucleotides: TGTGCCAGCAGCTTACGGGGGCCACGTCTTAACTATGGCTACACCTTC.

The chain uses TRBV19 and TRBJ1-1; maybe TRBD1 (5 bases). The CDR3 is 15 residues long. From germline, CDR1 is LNHDA and CDR2 SQIVND (reference sequence). The V and J ends lost 3 bases and 3 bases respectively, with 14 bases between them. DNA of the CDR3: TGTGCCAGTAGTATGCTCGACCGGGACGACACTGAAGCTTTCTTT. Translating gives CASSMLDRDDTEAFF.

The J gene is TRBJ1-4, the V gene TRBV4-1; D remains unclear. The V end lost 5 bases, the J end lost 0 bases, and 13 bases lay between the germline ends. Per germline, CDR1 MGHRA and CDR2 YSYEKL. The CDR3 spans 16 residues. The CDR3 loop reads CASSARTATTNEKLFF. The DNA of the CDR3 is TGCGCCAGCAGCGCCCGGACGGCGACAACTAATGAAAAACTGTTTTTT.

Of note for this clone: A much more abundant neighbour one base away suggests this may be a read error. This chain connects TRBV6-1 to TRBJ1-5; D not resolved. The V end lost 2 bases, the J end lost 0 bases, and 5 bases lay between the germline ends. There are 14 residues in the CDR3. CDR1 is MNHNS and CDR2 is SASEGT in the germline V gene. The CDR3 loop reads CASSEQFSNQPQHF. CDR3 sequence (DNA): TGTGCCAGCAGTGAACAGTTTAGCAATCAGCCCCAGCATTTT.

This clone was seen more than once but under ten times. The chain recombines TRBV27 with TRBJ2-7; TRBD1 might be the D (6 bases). From germline, CDR1 is MNHEY and CDR2 SMNVEV (reference sequence). This CDR3 has 13 residues. V lost 3 bases and J lost 5, with 11 bases in between. The CDR3 DNA reads TGTGCCAGCAGTTTTACCTGGACAGACGAGCAGTACTTC. Translation: CASSFTWTDEQYF.

The rearrangement uses TRBV28 and TRBJ1-5, with D uncertain. V lost 6 bases to trimming and J lost 4 bases, with 4 bases between them. Germline V gives CDR1 MDHEN, CDR2 SYDVKM. CDR3 length: 11 amino acids. The CDR3 here is CASSTNQPQHF. For the CDR3, the DNA is TGTGCCAGCAGCACGAATCAGCCCCAGCATTTT.

V gene TRBV2 combines with J gene TRBJ2-5; maybe TRBD2 (5 bases). The CDR3 length is 16 residues. Germline V gives CDR1 SNHLY, CDR2 FYNNEI. Deletions cut 6 bases from V and 3 bases from J, with 20 bases between. The CDR3 loop is CASRRALRAGEETQYF. CDR3 DNA sequence: TGTGCCAGCAGGAGGGCATTACGGGCCGGGGAAGAGACCCAGTACTTC.

This rearrangement joins TRBV11-1 to TRBJ1-4; TRBD1 matches at 10 bases. Germline V lookup: CDR1 SGHAT, CDR2 FQDESV (reference sequence). The CDR3 totals 15 residues. V was pared by 5 bases and J by 7 bases, with 7 bases of the junction left unmatched. CDR3 sequence reads: CASSAGQGLGEKLFF. CDR3 DNA: TGTGCCAGCAGCGCGGGACAGGGGCTGGGTGAAAAACTGTTTTTT.

The genes are TRBV19 and TRBJ2-1, with 11 bases identical to TRBD1. In germline, CDR1 is LNHDA, CDR2 SQIVND (reference sequence). The CDR3 is 15 residues long. V dropped 4 bases and J dropped 6; count of bases not matched to a gene: 5. For the CDR3, the DNA is TGTGCCAGTAGTACTTCCGGGACAGGGGGCAATGAGCAGTTCTTC. This sequence encodes CASSTSGTGGNEQFF.

The chain joins TRBV7-9 to TRBJ1-1, with D maybe TRBD1 (5 bases). The CDR3 extends over 13 amino acids. Trimming took 4 bases from V and 6 from J, leaving 12 bases between them. Germline V gene data show CDR1 as SEHNR and CDR2 as FQNEAQ (reference sequence). DNA for the CDR3: TGTGCCAGCAGCTCCAGGGTTCGGGCTGAAGCTTTCTTT. Residues: CASSSRVRAEAFF.

The V gene is TRBV28, the J gene TRBJ1-1, with D possibly being TRBD1 (6 bases). The germline V gene has CDR1 MDHEN and CDR2 SYDVKM. Deletions cut 3 bases from V and 6 bases from J, with 17 bases between. The CDR3 spans 15 residues. CDR3 amino acids: CASSLRAGAQAEAFF. The CDR3 DNA follows: TGTGCCAGCAGTTTGAGAGCGGGGGCGCAGGCTGAAGCTTTCTTT.